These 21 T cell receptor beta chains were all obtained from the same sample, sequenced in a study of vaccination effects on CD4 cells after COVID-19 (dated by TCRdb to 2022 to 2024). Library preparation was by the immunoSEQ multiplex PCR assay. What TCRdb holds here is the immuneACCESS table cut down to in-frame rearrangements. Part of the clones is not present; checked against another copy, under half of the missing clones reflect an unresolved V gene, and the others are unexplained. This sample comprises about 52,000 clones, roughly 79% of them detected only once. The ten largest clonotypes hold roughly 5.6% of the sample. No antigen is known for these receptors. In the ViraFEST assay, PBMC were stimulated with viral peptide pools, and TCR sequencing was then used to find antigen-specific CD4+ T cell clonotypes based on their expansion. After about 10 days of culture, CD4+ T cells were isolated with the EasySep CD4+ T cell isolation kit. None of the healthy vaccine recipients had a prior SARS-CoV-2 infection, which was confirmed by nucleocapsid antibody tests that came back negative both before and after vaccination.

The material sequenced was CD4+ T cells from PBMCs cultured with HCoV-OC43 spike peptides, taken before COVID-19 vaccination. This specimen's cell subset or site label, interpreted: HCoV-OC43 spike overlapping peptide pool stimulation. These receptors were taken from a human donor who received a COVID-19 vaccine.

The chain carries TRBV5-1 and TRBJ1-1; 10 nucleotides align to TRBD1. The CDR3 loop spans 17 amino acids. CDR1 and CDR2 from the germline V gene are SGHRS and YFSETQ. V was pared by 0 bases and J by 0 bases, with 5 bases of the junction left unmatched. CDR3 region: CASSLGRTGGLNTEAFF. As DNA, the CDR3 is TGCGCCAGCAGCTTGGGTAGGACAGGGGGATTGAACACTGAAGCTTTCTTT.

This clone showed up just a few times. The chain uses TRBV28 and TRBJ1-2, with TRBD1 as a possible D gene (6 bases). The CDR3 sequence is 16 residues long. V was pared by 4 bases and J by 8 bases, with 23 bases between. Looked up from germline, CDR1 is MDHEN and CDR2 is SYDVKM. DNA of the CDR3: TGTGCCAGCAGTTCCCTTCCCCACACAGGGTCCGGAGGCTACACCTTC. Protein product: CASSSLPHTGSGGYTF.

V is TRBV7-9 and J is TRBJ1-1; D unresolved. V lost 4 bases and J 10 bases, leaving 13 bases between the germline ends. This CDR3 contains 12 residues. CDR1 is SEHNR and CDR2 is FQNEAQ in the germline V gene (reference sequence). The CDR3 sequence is CASSSTNEGAFF. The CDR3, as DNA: TGTGCCAGCAGCTCCACGAACGAGGGAGCTTTCTTT.

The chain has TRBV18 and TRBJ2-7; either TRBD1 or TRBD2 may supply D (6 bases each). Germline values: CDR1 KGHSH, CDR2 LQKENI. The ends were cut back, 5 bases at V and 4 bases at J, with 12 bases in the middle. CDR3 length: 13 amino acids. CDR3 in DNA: TGTGCCAGCTCAGAGGGGGGCCCGTACGAGCAGTACGTC. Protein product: CASSEGGPYEQYV.

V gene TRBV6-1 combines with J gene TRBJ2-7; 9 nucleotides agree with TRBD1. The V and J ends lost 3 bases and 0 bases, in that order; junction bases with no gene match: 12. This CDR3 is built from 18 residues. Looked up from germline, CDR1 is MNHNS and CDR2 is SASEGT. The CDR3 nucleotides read TGTGCCAGCAGTGACCGGGACAGGGAGTCTTTGAGCTCCTACGAGCAGTACGTC. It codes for CASSDRDRESLSSYEQYV.

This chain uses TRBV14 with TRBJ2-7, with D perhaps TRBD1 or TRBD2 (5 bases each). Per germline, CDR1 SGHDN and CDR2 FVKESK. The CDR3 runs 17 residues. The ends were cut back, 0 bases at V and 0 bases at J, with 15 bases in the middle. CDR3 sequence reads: CASSQDPGPTISYEQYV. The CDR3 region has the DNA TGTGCCAGCAGCCAAGATCCGGGACCCACCATCTCCTACGAGCAGTACGTC.

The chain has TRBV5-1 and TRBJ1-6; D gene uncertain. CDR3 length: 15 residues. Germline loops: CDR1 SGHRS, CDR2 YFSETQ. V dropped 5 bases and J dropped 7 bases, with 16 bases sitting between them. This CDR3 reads CASRGTNQENSPLHF. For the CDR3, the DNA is TGCGCCAGCAGAGGTACGAATCAGGAGAATTCACCCCTCCACTTT.

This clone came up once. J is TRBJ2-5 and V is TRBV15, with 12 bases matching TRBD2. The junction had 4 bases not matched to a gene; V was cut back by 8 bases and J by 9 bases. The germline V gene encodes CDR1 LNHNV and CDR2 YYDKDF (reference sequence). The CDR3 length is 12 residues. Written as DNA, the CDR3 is TGTGCCACCGGGACTAGCGGGTGGGCCCAGTACTTC. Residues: CATGTSGWAQYF.

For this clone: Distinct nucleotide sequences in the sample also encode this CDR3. The CDR3 DNA follows: TGTGCCAGCAGCTTCGGGGGTGGGAGCAATCAGCCCCAGCATTTT. Protein sequence: CASSFGGGSNQPQHF. This chain uses TRBV7-9 with TRBJ1-5; D is perhaps TRBD1 (5 bases). The CDR3 runs 15 residues. Germline V CDR1 and CDR2: SEHNR, FQNEAQ (reference sequence). V lost 3 bases to trimming and J lost 1 base, with 10 bases between them.

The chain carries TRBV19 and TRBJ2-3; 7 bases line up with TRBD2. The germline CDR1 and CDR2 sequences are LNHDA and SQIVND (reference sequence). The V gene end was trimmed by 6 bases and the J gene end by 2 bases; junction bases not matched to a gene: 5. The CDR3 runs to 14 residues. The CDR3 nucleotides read TGTGCCAGTAGGGTAGCGGGCACCACAGATACGCAGTATTTT. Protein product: CASRVAGTTDTQYF.

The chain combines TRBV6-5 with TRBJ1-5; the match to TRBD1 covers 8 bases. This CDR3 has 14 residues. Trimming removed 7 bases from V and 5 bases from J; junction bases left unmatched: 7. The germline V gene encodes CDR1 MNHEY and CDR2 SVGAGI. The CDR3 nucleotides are TGTGCCAGCAAAACTACCAGGGGGCATCAGCCCCAGCATTTT. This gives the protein CASKTTRGHQPQHF.

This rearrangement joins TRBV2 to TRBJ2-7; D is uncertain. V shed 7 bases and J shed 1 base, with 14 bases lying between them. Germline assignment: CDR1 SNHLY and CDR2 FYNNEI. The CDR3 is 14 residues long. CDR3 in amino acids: CASTGYTFSYEQYV. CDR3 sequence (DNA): TGTGCCAGCACCGGGTACACCTTTTCCTACGAGCAGTACGTC.

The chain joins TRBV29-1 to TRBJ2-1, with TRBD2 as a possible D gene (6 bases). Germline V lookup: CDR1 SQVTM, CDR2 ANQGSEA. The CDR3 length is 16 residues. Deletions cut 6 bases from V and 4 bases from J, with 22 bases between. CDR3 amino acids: CSVAEGYWGEYNEQFF. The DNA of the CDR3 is TGCAGCGTGGCGGAAGGTTATTGGGGGGAATACAATGAGCAGTTCTTC.

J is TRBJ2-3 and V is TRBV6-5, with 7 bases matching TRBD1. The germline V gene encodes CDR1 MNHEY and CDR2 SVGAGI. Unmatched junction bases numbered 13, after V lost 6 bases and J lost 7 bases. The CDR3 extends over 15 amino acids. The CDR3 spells CASRLSRDSGHTQYF. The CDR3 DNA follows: TGTGCCAGCAGACTCAGCCGGGACAGTGGGCATACGCAGTATTTT.

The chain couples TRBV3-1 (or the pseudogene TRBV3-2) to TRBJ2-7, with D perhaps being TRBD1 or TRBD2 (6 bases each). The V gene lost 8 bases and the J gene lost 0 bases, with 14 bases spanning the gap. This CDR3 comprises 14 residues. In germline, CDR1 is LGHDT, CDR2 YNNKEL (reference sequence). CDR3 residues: CASLGKGGSYEQYV. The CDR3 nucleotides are TGTGCCAGCCTGGGAAAGGGGGGCTCCTACGAGCAGTACGTC.

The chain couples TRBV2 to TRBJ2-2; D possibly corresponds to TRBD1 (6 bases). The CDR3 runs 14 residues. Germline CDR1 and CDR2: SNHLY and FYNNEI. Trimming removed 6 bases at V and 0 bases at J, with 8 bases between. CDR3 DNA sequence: TGTGCCAGCAGACAGGGCACGAACACCGGGGAGCTGTTTTTT. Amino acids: CASRQGTNTGELFF.

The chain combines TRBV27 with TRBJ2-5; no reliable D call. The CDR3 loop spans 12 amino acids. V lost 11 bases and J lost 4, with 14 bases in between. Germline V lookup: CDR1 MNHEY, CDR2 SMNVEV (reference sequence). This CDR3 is CALKVPSETQYF. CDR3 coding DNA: TGTGCCCTCAAGGTGCCTTCAGAGACCCAGTACTTC.

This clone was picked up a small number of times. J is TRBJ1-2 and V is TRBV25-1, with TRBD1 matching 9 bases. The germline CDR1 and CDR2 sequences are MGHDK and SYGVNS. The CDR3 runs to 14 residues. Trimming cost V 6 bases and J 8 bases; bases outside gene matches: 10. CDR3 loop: CASRPGQGSGGYTF. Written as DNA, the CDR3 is TGTGCCAGCAGGCCGGGACAGGGATCTGGAGGCTACACCTTC.

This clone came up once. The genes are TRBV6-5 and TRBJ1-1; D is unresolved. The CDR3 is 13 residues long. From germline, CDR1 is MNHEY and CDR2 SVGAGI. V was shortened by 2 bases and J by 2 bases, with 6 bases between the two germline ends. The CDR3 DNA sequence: TGTGCCAGCAGTTACGTTAAAAACACTGAAGCTTTCTTT. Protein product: CASSYVKNTEAFF.

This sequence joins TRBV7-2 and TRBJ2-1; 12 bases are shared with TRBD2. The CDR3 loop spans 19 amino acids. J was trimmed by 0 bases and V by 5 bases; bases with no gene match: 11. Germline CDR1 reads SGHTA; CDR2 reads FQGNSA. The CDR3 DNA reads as TGTGCCAGCAGCGGGAAACTAGCGGGGGGACCCAGCTCCTACAATGAGCAGTTCTTC. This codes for CASSGKLAGGPSSYNEQFF. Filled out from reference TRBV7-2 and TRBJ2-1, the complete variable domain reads GAGVSQSPSNKVTEKGKDVELRCDPISGHTALYWYRQSLGQGLEFLIYFQGNSAPDKSGLPSDRFSAERTGGSVSTLTIQRTQQEDSAVYLCASSGKLAGGPSSYNEQFFGPGTRLTVL.

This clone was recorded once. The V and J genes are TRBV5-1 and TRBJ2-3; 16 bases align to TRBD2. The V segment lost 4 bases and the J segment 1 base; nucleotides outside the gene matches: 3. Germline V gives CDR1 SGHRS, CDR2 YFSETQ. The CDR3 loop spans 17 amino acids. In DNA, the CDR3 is TGCGCCAGCAGCAAGGGGACTAGCGGGGGGGGCACAGATACGCAGTATTTT. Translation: CASSKGTSGGGTDTQYF.